The 21 T cell receptor beta chains given below trace back to one sample, sequenced in a study of cytomegalovirus exposure and HLA in healthy donors. The PCR had 60 Vbeta and 13 Jbeta primers. The protocol was immunoSEQ multiplex PCR, while the TCRdb copy is restricted to in-frame clones and leaves out a portion. Counted here are some 190,000 clones, 85% to 90% occurring once; the ten biggest clones make up more than 1.5%. The sequencing input was PBMCs. Source of these receptors: a woman under 30 in good health and CMV-seronegative.

The gene calls are TRBV7-2 and TRBJ2-7, with 9 bases lining up with TRBD2. CDR3 size: 15 residues. The germline V gene has CDR1 SGHTA and CDR2 FQGNSA. The ends lost 2 bases at V and 3 bases at J; junction bases unmatched: 5. The CDR3 sequence: CASSLTSGLYYEQYF. CDR3 sequence (DNA): TGTGCCAGCAGCTTAACTAGCGGGCTATACTACGAGCAGTACTTC.

This clone occurred a few times. This rearrangement joins TRBV7-2 to TRBJ1-1; maybe TRBD1 (5 bases). V was clipped by 0 bases and J by 4 bases, with 9 bases between them. Germline V gene lookup returns CDR1 SGHTA and CDR2 FQGNSA. CDR3 size: 14 residues. CDR3 loop: CASSLAAGGTEAFF. CDR3 DNA: TGTGCCAGCAGCTTAGCGGCGGGGGGCACTGAAGCTTTCTTT.

This sequence joins TRBV10-3 and TRBJ2-7, with 9 bases aligning to TRBD1. Germline CDR1 reads ENHRY; CDR2 reads SYGVKD. J was trimmed by 0 bases and V by 10 bases; bases with no gene match: 7. This CDR3 has 14 residues. The CDR3 loop is CATTGTGYSYEQYF. The CDR3 DNA reads as TGTGCCACCACCGGGACAGGGTACTCCTACGAGCAGTACTTC.

The V gene is TRBV21-1, the J gene TRBJ2-3; the table names TRBD1, a call not compared with the DNA. TRBV21-1 is a listed pseudogene. The CDR3 has 16 amino acids. The CDR3 nucleotides read TGTGCCAGCAGCAAAGGGGGCAGGTCTAGCACAGATACGCAGTATTTT. It encodes CASSKGGRSSTDTQYF.

The genes are TRBV9 and TRBJ2-7, with TRBD1 matching 10 bases. The CDR3 totals 14 residues. From germline, CDR1 is SGDLS and CDR2 YYNGEE. The V gene end was trimmed by 4 bases and the J gene end by 1 base; junction bases not matched to a gene: 2. The CDR3 reads CASSSGQGSYEQYF. CDR3 sequence (DNA): TGTGCCAGCAGCTCGGGACAGGGGTCCTACGAGCAGTACTTC.

The gene calls are TRBV4-1 and TRBJ1-1; 8 nucleotides agree with TRBD1. Trimming cost V 2 bases and J 1 base; bases outside gene matches: 6. Germline assignment: CDR1 MGHRA and CDR2 YSYEKL. This CDR3 spans 16 amino acids. This CDR3 is CASSQPKDRENTEAFF. The CDR3 DNA reads as TGCGCCAGCAGCCAACCAAAGGACAGGGAGAACACTGAAGCTTTCTTT.

The J gene is TRBJ2-1, the V gene TRBV5-1; D possibly corresponds to TRBD2 (6 bases). This CDR3 has 16 amino acids. Per the germline V gene, CDR1 is SGHRS and CDR2 is YFSETQ. V was shortened by 4 bases and J by 2 bases, with 16 bases between the two germline ends. In DNA form, the CDR3 reads TGCGCCAGCAGCCCCCTGGGTAGCGGTCCCTACAATGAGCAGTTCTTC. It encodes CASSPLGSGPYNEQFF.

The V call is TRBV6-5, the J call TRBJ2-3; 7 positions match TRBD1. Germline trimming cut 6 bases from V and 7 bases from J; bases unmatched to any gene: 10. Germline V gene sequence: CDR1 MNHEY, CDR2 SVGAGI. The CDR3 length is 14 residues. CDR3 in DNA: TGTGCCAGCAGCCCACAGGGGCAGGCCTATACGCAGTATTTT. Its translation: CASSPQGQAYTQYF.

This clone was detected only once. The chain recombines TRBV6-1 with TRBJ1-6; no firm D call. Germline V gene sequence: CDR1 MNHNS, CDR2 SASEGT. This CDR3 is built from 15 residues. The V end was cut by 5 bases, the J end by 2 bases, with 10 bases between. CDR3 in DNA: TGTGCCAGCAGTCGTGGCGGAACCTATAATTCACCCCTCCACTTT. Residues: CASSRGGTYNSPLHF.

This clone showed up just once. The CDR3 coding sequence is TGTGCCAGCAGCCAAGATGCCAGCGGGGGAGCCAAAAACATTCAGTACTTC. Amino acid sequence: CASSQDASGGAKNIQYF. The rearrangement uses TRBV4-2 and TRBJ2-4, with 8 bases that match TRBD2. J was trimmed by 0 bases and V by 0 bases; bases with no gene match: 4. This CDR3 spans 17 amino acids. CDR1 is LGHNA, CDR2 YNFKEQ, per germline.

The chain has TRBV7-2 and TRBJ2-5; maybe TRBD1 (6 bases). Per the germline V gene, CDR1 is SGHTA and CDR2 is FQGNSA. This CDR3 contains 13 residues. V lost 8 bases to trimming and J lost 1 base, with 11 bases between them. The CDR3, as DNA: TGTGCCAGCTGCCCAGGGGTCCAAGAGACCCAGTACTTC. It is translated as CASCPGVQETQYF.

The chain combines TRBV4-1 with TRBJ1-5; TRBD1 aligns across 9 bases. Germline CDR1 is MGHRA and CDR2 is YSYEKL. The V and J ends lost 0 bases and 4 bases, in that order; junction bases with no gene match: 4. The CDR3 is made up of 16 amino acids. The CDR3 loop reads CASSQDGGTGNQPQHF. The CDR3, as DNA: TGCGCCAGCAGCCAAGATGGGGGGACAGGGAATCAGCCCCAGCATTTT.

V and J are TRBV29-1 and TRBJ2-7, with D unclear. The CDR3 totals 13 residues. Looked up from germline, CDR1 is SQVTM and CDR2 is ANQGSEA. V lost 6 bases and J lost 1, with 13 bases in between. The CDR3 nucleotides are TGCAGCGTGGCCTTAAGTTTTTCCTACGAGCAGTACTTC. Its protein product is CSVALSFSYEQYF.

The sample holds a few counts of this clone. The gene calls are TRBV2 and TRBJ2-5, with D possibly TRBD1 on 5 matching bases. With 6 bases removed from V and 1 base from J, the gap between germline ends came to 12 bases. This CDR3 spans 14 amino acids. Germline CDR1 SNHLY, CDR2 FYNNEI. CDR3 residues: CASRAGYGQETQYF. Written as DNA, the CDR3 is TGTGCCAGCAGAGCAGGGTATGGCCAAGAGACCCAGTACTTC.

This clone appeared a single time. The chain employs TRBV11-3 and TRBJ1-4; D possibly corresponds to TRBD1 (6 bases). Per the germline V gene, CDR1 is SGHNT and CDR2 is YENEEA. The CDR3 has 14 amino acids. The ends were cut back, 5 bases at V and 5 bases at J, with 12 bases in the middle. The CDR3 DNA follows: TGTGCCAGCAGCATGTGGGACAAGAATGAAAAACTGTTTTTT. Its translation: CASSMWDKNEKLFF.

This clone was seen only once. The CDR3 nucleotides are TGTGCCAGCTCACCAGCTAACTACGAGCAGTACTTC. Amino acid sequence: CASSPANYEQYF. The chain employs TRBV18 and TRBJ2-7; D remains ambiguous. Trimming removed 2 bases at V and 3 bases at J, with 5 bases between. This CDR3 contains 12 residues. CDR1 is KGHSH, CDR2 LQKENI, per germline. Drawing the rest from reference TRBV18 and TRBJ2-7, the complete variable domain is NAGVMQNPRHLVRRRGQEARLRCSPMKGHSHVYWYRQLPEEGLKFMVYLQKENIIDESGMPKERFSAEFPKEGPSILRIQQVVRGDSAAYFCASSPANYEQYFGPGTRLTVT.

The chain joins TRBV4-3 to TRBJ2-1, with TRBD1 identical over 9 bases. CDR1 is LGHNA, CDR2 YSLEER, per germline. Germline trimming cut 2 bases from V and 2 bases from J; bases unmatched to any gene: 13. The CDR3 has 19 residues. The CDR3 loop is CASSQNYLTRDRAYNEQFF. CDR3 sequence (DNA): TGCGCCAGCAGCCAAAATTATTTAACCCGGGACAGGGCCTACAATGAGCAGTTCTTC.

The chain employs TRBV11-2 and TRBJ2-5; 9 nucleotides match TRBD1. Looked up from germline, CDR1 is SGHAT and CDR2 is FQNNGV. J lost 4 bases, V lost 6 bases, and 6 bases had no gene match. The CDR3 is 14 amino acids. CDR3 in amino acids: CASRPTGGAETQYF. CDR3 sequence (DNA): TGTGCCAGCAGGCCCACAGGGGGCGCAGAGACCCAGTACTTC.

Notes on this clone: The sample holds other DNA sequences that translate to the same CDR3. The chain uses TRBV5-1 and TRBJ2-5, with 7 positions matching TRBD1. The CDR3 totals 13 residues. Trimming at V came to 1 base and at J to 4 bases, leaving 1 base not matched to a gene. CDR1 is SGHRS, CDR2 YFSETQ, per germline. CDR3 coding DNA: TGCGCCAGCAGCTTGTCAGGGGGAGAGACCCAGTACTTC. The encoded protein is CASSLSGGETQYF. The entire variable domain, with the rest obtained from reference TRBV5-1 and TRBJ2-5, is as follows: KAGVTQTPRYLIKTRGQQVTLSCSPISGHRSVSWYQQTPGQGLQFLFEYFSETQRNKGNFPGRFSGRQFSNSRSEMNVSTLELGDSALYLCASSLSGGETQYFGPGTRLLVL.

The rearrangement uses TRBV2 and TRBJ1-2, with no clear D. Trimming left V 8 bases short and J 4 bases short, with 8 bases between. CDR3 length equals 11 residues. Germline assignment: CDR1 SNHLY and CDR2 FYNNEI. The CDR3 loop reads CASQNSYGYTF. The CDR3 DNA sequence: TGTGCCAGCCAGAACAGCTATGGCTACACCTTC.

The chain is built from TRBV5-1 and TRBJ2-1; 11 nucleotides align to TRBD1. The V gene's germline CDR1 is SGHRS and CDR2 YFSETQ. Trimming at V came to 0 bases and at J to 5 bases, leaving 4 bases not matched to a gene. The CDR3 length is 16 residues. The DNA for the CDR3 is TGCGCCAGCAGCTTGGGGACAGGGGGCGGGGACAATGAGCAGTTCTTC. It yields the protein CASSLGTGGGDNEQFF.